The sequence of this TCR beta chain was determined in a study of cytomegalovirus exposure and HLA in healthy donors. Points from the study as a whole: Later analysis identified 16,951 TCR beta sequences associated with HLA alleles, using a false discovery rate threshold of 0.05. Earlier results showed most TCR beta V segments being productive about 90% or about 30% of the time.

In germline, CDR1 is SGDLS, CDR2 YYNGEE. The CDR3 sequence is 14 residues long. The germline V and J ends were trimmed by 3 bases and 3 bases, with 12 bases remaining between them. This PCR relied on a set of 60 Vbeta primers and 13 Jbeta primers. Method: immunoSEQ multiplex PCR; TCRdb's copy keeps in-frame clones and lacks some. Among roughly 180,000 clones, less than 85% were seen once, and the ten largest hold roughly 1.5%. On this clone itself: Its cognate antigen is unknown.

The gene calls are TRBV9 and TRBJ1-2, with D tentatively TRBD1 (6 bases). The TCR comes from a girl aged 10 to 17 in good health and CMV-seropositive. The sequenced material came from PBMCs. CDR3 DNA sequence: TGTGCCAGCAGCGGGGGGCGGACAGACTATGGCTACACCTTC. This sequence encodes CASSGGRTDYGYTF.